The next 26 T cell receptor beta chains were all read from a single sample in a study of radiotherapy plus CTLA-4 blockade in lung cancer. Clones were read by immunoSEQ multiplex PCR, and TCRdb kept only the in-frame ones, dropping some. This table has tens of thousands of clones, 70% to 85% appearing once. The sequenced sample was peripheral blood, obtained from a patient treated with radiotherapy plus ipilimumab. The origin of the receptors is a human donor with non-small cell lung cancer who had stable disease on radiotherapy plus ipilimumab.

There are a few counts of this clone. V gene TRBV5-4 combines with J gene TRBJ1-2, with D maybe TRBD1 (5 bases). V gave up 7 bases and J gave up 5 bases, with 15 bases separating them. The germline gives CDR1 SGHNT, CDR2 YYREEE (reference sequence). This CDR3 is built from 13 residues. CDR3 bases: TGTGCCAGCTTCAGGGCAGGGCAATATGGCTACACCTTC. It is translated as CASFRAGQYGYTF.

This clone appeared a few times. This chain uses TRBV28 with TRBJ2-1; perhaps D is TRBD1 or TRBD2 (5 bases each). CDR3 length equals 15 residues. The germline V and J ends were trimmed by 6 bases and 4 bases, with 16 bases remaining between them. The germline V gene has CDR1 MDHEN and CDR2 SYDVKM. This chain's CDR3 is CASRIRDVPYNEQFF. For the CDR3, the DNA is TGTGCCAGCAGGATCCGGGACGTACCTTACAATGAGCAGTTCTTC.

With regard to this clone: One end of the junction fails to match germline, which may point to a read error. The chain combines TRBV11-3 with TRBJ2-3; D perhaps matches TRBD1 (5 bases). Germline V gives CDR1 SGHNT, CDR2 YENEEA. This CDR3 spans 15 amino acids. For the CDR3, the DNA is TGTGCCAGCAGTTTAGGGGTACAAATCACAGATACGCAGTATTTT. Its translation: CASSLGVQITDTQYF.

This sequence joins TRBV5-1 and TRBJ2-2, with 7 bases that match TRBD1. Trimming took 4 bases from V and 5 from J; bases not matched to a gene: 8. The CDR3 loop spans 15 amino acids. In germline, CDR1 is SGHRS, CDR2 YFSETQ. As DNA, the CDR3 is TGCGCCAGCAGCAAAGGGGGCGACGGGACCGGGGAGCTGTTTTTT. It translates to CASSKGGDGTGELFF.

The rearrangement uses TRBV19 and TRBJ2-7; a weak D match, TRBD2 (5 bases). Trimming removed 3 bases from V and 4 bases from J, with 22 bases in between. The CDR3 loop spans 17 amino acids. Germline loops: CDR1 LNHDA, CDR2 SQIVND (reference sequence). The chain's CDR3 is CASSIRGRGQSRYEQYF. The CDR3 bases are TGTGCCAGTAGTATTAGAGGGCGAGGGCAGAGTAGGTACGAGCAGTACTTC.

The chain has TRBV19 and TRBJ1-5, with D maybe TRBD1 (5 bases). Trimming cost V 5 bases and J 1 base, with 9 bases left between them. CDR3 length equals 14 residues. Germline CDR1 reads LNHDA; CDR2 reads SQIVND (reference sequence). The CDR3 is CASSYRSSNQPQHF. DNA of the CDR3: TGTGCCAGTAGTTACAGGAGCAGCAATCAGCCCCAGCATTTT.

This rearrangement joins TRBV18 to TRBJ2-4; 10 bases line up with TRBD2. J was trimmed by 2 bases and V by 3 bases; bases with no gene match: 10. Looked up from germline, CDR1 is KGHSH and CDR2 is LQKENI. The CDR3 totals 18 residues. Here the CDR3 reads CASSPPRAGGGTKNIQYF. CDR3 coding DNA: TGTGCCAGCTCACCGCCAAGAGCGGGGGGGGGTACCAAAAACATTCAGTACTTC. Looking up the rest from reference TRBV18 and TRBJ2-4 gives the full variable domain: NAGVMQNPRHLVRRRGQEARLRCSPMKGHSHVYWYRQLPEEGLKFMVYLQKENIIDESGMPKERFSAEFPKEGPSILRIQQVVRGDSAAYFCASSPPRAGGGTKNIQYFGAGTRLSVL.

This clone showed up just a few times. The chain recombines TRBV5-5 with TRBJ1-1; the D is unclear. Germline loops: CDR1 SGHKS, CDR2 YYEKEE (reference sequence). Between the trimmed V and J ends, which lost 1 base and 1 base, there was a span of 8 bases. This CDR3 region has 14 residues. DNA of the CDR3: TGTGCCAGCAGCTTGATCCGGGAGAACACTGAAGCTTTCTTT. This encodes CASSLIRENTEAFF.

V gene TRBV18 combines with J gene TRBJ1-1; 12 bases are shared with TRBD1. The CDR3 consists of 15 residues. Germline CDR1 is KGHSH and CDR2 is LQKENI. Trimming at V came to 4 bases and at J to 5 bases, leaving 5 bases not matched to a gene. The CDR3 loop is CASSRAGQGATEAFF. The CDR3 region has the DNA TGTGCCAGCTCACGAGCGGGACAGGGGGCGACTGAAGCTTTCTTT.

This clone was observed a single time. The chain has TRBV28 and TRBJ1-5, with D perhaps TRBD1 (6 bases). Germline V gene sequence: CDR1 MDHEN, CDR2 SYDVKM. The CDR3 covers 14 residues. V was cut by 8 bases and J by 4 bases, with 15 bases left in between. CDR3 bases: TGTGCCAGCTACGGGACATGGGGAAATCAGCCCCAGCATTTT. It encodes CASYGTWGNQPQHF. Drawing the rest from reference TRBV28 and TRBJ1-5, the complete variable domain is DVKVTQSSRYLVKRTGEKVFLECVQDMDHENMFWYRQDPGLGLRLIYFSYDVKMKEKGDIPEGYSVSREKKERFSLILESASTNQTSMYLCASYGTWGNQPQHFGDGTRLSIL.

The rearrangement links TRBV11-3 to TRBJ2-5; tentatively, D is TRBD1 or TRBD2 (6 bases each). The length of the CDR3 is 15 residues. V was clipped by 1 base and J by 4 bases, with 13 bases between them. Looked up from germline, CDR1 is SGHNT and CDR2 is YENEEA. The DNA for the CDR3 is TGTGCCAGCAGCTTAGGAGGGGGGACGGGAGAGACCCAGTACTTC. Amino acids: CASSLGGGTGETQYF. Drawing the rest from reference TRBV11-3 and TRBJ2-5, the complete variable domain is EAGVVQSPRYKIIEKKQPVAFWCNPISGHNTLYWYLQNLGQGPELLIRYENEEAVDDSQLPKDRFSAERLKGVDSTLKIQPAELGDSAVYLCASSLGGGTGETQYFGPGTRLLVL.

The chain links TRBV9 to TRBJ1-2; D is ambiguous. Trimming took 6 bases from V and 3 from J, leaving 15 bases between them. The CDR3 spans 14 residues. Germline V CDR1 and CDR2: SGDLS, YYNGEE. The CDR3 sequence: CASTKGGLDYGYTF. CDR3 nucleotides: TGTGCCAGCACCAAAGGAGGGTTGGACTATGGCTACACCTTC.

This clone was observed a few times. CDR3 sequence (DNA): TGTGCCATCAGTGGACAGGGCACTAATTCACCCCTCCACTTT. It is translated as CAISGQGTNSPLHF. The V and J genes are TRBV10-3 and TRBJ1-6, with 7 bases that match TRBD1. Germline trimming cut 4 bases from V and 6 bases from J; bases unmatched to any gene: 3. The CDR3 consists of 14 residues. Germline V gene sequence: CDR1 ENHRY, CDR2 SYGVKD.

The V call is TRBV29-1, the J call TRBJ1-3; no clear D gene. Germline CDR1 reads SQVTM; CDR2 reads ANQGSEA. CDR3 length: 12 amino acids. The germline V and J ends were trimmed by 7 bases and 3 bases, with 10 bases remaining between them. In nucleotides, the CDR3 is TGCAGCGGACGCATCTTTGGAAACACCATATATTTT. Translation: CSGRIFGNTIYF.

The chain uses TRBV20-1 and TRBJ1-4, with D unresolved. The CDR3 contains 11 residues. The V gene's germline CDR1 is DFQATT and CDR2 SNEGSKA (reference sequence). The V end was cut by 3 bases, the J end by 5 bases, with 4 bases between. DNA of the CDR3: TGCAGTGCTAGTCACAATGAAAAACTGTTTTTT. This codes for CSASHNEKLFF.

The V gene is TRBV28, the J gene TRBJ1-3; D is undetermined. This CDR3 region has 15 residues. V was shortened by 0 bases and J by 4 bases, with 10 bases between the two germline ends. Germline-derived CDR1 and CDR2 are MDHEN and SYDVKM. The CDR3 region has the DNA TGTGCCAGCAGTTTATGGGGCGCGCAGGGAAACACCATATATTTT. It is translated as CASSLWGAQGNTIYF.

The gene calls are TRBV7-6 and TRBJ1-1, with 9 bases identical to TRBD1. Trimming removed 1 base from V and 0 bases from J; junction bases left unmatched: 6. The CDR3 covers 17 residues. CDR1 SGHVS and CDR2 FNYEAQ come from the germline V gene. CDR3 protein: CASSLGQGGKMNTEAFF. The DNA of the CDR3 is TGTGCCAGCAGCTTAGGACAGGGGGGGAAGATGAACACTGAAGCTTTCTTT.

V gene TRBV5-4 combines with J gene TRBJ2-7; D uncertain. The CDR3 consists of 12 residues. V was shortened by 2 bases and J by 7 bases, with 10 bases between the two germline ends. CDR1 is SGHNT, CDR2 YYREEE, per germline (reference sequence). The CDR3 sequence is CASSLAMREQYF. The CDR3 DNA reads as TGTGCCAGCAGCTTAGCCATGAGAGAGCAGTACTTC.

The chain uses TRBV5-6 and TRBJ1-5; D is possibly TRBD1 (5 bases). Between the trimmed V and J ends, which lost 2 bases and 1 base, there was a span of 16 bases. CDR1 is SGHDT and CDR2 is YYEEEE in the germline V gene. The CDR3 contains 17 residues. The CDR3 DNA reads TGTGCCAGCAGCTTAATTGGGGGAAAAATCAGCAATCAGCCCCAGCATTTT. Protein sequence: CASSLIGGKISNQPQHF.

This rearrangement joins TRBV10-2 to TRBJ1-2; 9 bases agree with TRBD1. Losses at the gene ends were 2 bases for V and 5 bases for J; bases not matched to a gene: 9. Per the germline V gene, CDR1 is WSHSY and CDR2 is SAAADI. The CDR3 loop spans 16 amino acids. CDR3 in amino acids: CASSEVRGQGQYGYTF. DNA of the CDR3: TGCGCCAGCAGTGAGGTTAGGGGACAGGGCCAGTATGGCTACACCTTC.

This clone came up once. CDR3 residues: CASSVGREETQYF. DNA of the CDR3: TGTGCCAGCAGCGTAGGTCGGGAAGAGACCCAGTACTTC. The chain has TRBV9 and TRBJ2-5, with unresolved D. Germline CDR1 and CDR2: SGDLS and YYNGEE. CDR3 size: 13 residues. V gave up 0 bases and J gave up 3 bases, with 6 bases separating them.

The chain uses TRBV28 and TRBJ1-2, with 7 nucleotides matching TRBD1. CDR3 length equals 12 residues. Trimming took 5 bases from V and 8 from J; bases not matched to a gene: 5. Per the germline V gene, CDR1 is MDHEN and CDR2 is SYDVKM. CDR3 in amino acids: CASSVQGQGYTF. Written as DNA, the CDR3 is TGTGCCAGCAGTGTACAGGGACAGGGCTACACCTTC.

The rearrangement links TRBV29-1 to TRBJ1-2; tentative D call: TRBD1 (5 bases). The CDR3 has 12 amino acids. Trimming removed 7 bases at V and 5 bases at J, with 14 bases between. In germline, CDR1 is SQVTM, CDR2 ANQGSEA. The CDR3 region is CSAQPGGYGYTF. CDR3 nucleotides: TGCAGCGCCCAACCCGGGGGGTATGGCTACACCTTC.

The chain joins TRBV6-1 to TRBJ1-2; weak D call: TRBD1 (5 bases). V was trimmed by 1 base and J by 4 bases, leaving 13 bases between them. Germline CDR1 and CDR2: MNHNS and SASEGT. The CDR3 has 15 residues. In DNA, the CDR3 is TGTGCCAGCAGTGAAGTAGGACACGGGACCTATGGCTACACCTTC. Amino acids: CASSEVGHGTYGYTF.

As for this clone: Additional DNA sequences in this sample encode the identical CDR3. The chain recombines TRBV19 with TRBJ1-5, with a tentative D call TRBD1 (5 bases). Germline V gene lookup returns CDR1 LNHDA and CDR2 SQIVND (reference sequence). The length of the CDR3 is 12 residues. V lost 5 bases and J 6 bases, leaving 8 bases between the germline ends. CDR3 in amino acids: CASSFGAQPQHF. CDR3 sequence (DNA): TGTGCCAGTAGTTTTGGGGCTCAGCCCCAGCATTTT.

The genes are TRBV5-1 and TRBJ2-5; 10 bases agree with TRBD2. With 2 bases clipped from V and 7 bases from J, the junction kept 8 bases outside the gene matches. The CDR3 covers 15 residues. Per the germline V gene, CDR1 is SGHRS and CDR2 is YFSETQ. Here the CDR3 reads CASSLTSGVKGTQYF. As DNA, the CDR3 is TGCGCCAGCAGCTTAACTAGCGGGGTAAAGGGGACCCAGTACTTC.